The 17 T cell receptor beta chains below come from one sample, sequenced in a study of metastatic and nonmetastatic thyroid tumors. TCRdb re-called clones via MiXCR from the PCR reads. The data hold roughly 30,000 clones, with less than 25% observed a single time. No treatment of any kind had been given to any patient before thyroid surgery. The sample taken for sequencing was blood. All receptors come from a female donor with papillary thyroid cancer or a benign thyroid nodule (not recorded which). Some clones in this sample may be carry-over from other donors' samples.

By sample fraction, this clone is medium-sized. The V and J genes are TRBV6-1 and TRBJ2-6; D uncertain. This CDR3 contains 13 residues. V lost 8 bases to trimming and J lost 2 bases, with 7 bases between them. Germline values: CDR1 MNHNS, CDR2 SASEGT. The CDR3 bases are TGTGCCAGCCTTCGCACTGGGGCCAACGTCCTGACTTTC. This encodes CASLRTGANVLTF.

The CDR3 sequence: CASRIVCTYSPLHF. The CDR3 DNA sequence: TGTGCCAGCAGAATTGTGTGCACCTATTCACCCCTCCACTTT. The rearrangement uses TRBV27 and TRBJ1-6; no clear D. Germline loops: CDR1 MNHEY, CDR2 SMNVEV (reference sequence). This CDR3 comprises 14 residues. V gave up 6 bases and J gave up 8 bases, with 14 bases separating them.

This clone was detected ten times or more. V and J are TRBV5-1 and TRBJ1-1; 11 nucleotides agree with TRBD1. Germline values: CDR1 SGHRS, CDR2 YFSETQ. The V and J ends lost 4 bases and 4 bases, in that order; junction bases with no gene match: 3. This CDR3 has 14 residues. CDR3 in amino acids: CASSPGTGGTEAFF. The DNA of the CDR3 is TGCGCCAGCAGCCCCGGGACAGGGGGCACTGAAGCTTTCTTT.

This clone was seen repeatedly, ten times or more. The rearrangement uses TRBV7-6 and TRBJ2-7, with D perhaps TRBD1 (5 bases). Trimming took off 1 base at V and 3 bases at J, with 13 bases between the two ends. This CDR3 is built from 15 residues. CDR1 is SGHVS and CDR2 is FNYEAQ in the germline V gene. CDR3 region: CASSLGQGMIYEQYF. CDR3 bases: TGTGCCAGCAGCTTAGGCCAGGGAATGATCTACGAGCAGTACTTC.

This clone came up many times. The chain joins TRBV20-1 to TRBJ2-5; TRBD1 agrees at 7 bases. V lost 0 bases to trimming and J lost 5 bases; unmatched junction nucleotides: 3. The CDR3 spans 13 residues. Germline CDR1 DFQATT, CDR2 SNEGSKA (reference sequence). CDR3 bases: TGCAGTGCTAGAGAGACAGGGTCGGAGACCCAGTACTTC. Amino acid sequence: CSARETGSETQYF.

This clone was counted ten times or more. The chain couples TRBV5-1 to TRBJ2-1; weak D call: TRBD1 (5 bases). V was pared by 3 bases and J by 9 bases, with 16 bases between. CDR3 length: 14 amino acids. CDR1 is SGHRS and CDR2 is YFSETQ in the germline V gene. The CDR3 region has the DNA TGCGCCAGCAGCTCGGCCGGGTCCCAGGGTGAGCAGTTCTTC. It specifies CASSSAGSQGEQFF.

This clone was seen a handful of times. The junction shows a germline mismatch at one end, possibly a read error. The chain couples TRBV15 to TRBJ1-5; tentatively, D is TRBD1 (6 bases). The CDR3 loop spans 16 amino acids. The germline gives CDR1 LNHNV, CDR2 YYDKDF (reference sequence). The CDR3 protein is CAASQAGHLSNQPQHF. DNA for the CDR3: TGTGCCGCCAGCCAAGCGGGACACCTAAGCAATCAGCCCCAGCATTTT. The full variable domain, its missing parts supplied by reference TRBV15 and TRBJ1-5, is DAMVIQNPRYQVTQFGKPVTLSCSQTLNHNVMYWYQQKSSQAPKLLFHYYDKDFNNEADTPDNFQSRRPNTSFCFLDIRSPGLGDTAMYLCAASQAGHLSNQPQHFGDGTRLSIL.

V is TRBV7-8 and J is TRBJ2-1, with D possibly matching TRBD2 (5 bases). Per germline, CDR1 SGHVS and CDR2 FQNEAQ. The V and J ends lost 1 base and 3 bases respectively, with 7 bases between them. This CDR3 has 14 amino acids. The CDR3 DNA reads TGTGCCAGCAGCTTAGGAGCGGTCTACAATGAGCAGTTCTTC. It specifies CASSLGAVYNEQFF.

To note about this clone: One end of the junction is discordant with germline, which a read error may explain. This sequence joins TRBV6-1 and TRBJ2-7, with 8 bases identical to TRBD2. Germline assignment: CDR1 MNHNS and CDR2 SASEGT. The CDR3 loop spans 14 amino acids. CDR3 nucleotides: TGTGCCAGCAGCCCACTAGCGGAGGGCTACGAGCAGAACTTC. Translated, it gives CASSPLAEGYEQNF.

As regards this clone: A junction end diverges from the germline sequence, so it may reflect a read error. The V gene is TRBV3-1, the J gene TRBJ2-6; TRBD1 might be the D (5 bases). In germline, CDR1 is LGHDT, CDR2 YNNKEL (reference sequence). This CDR3 contains 16 residues. CDR3 in amino acids: CASSQFLTPGANVPTF. CDR3 DNA sequence: TGTGCCAGCAGCCAATTTCTGACCCCTGGGGCCAACGTCCCGACTTTC.

This clone came up many times. The chain uses TRBV3-1 and TRBJ1-4; D ambiguous. The V end lost 0 bases, the J end lost 0 bases, and 8 bases lay between the germline ends. Germline V lookup: CDR1 LGHDT, CDR2 YNNKEL (reference sequence). The CDR3 runs to 16 residues. The CDR3 reads CASSQDPAATNEKLFF. DNA for the CDR3: TGTGCCAGCAGCCAAGATCCGGCAGCAACTAATGAAAAACTGTTTTTT.

Ten or more counts support this clone. The chain is built from TRBV4-1 and TRBJ1-6, with D unresolved. Trimming took off 3 bases at V and 0 bases at J, with 9 bases between the two ends. The CDR3 runs 16 residues. From germline, CDR1 is MGHRA and CDR2 YSYEKL. The CDR3 bases are TGCGCCAGCAGCCAGGTACACAGCTCCTATAATTCACCCCTCCACTTT. This sequence encodes CASSQVHSSYNSPLHF.

This clone occurred a few times. In nucleotides, the CDR3 is TGTGCCAGCAGTTATGCCGAGATGGATACGCAGTATTTT. Its translation: CASSYAEMDTQYF. The genes are TRBV6-2 or TRBV6-3 and TRBJ2-3; D not certain. The V end lost 3 bases, the J end lost 6 bases, and 10 bases lay between the germline ends. The CDR3 is 13 residues long. Looked up from germline, CDR1 is MNHEY and CDR2 is SVGEGT.

This clone was observed a few times. The chain links TRBV3-1 to TRBJ2-2; TRBD2 matches 12 bases. From germline, CDR1 is LGHDT and CDR2 YNNKEL (reference sequence). The CDR3 contains 15 residues. Trimming removed 5 bases from V and 7 bases from J; junction bases left unmatched: 5. CDR3 coding DNA: TGTGCCAGCAGCGCCGGACTAGCGGGGTTCGGGGAGCTGTTTTTT. Translated: CASSAGLAGFGELFF.

This clone was counted ten times or more. The chain joins TRBV14 to TRBJ2-2; 9 bases line up with TRBD1. From germline, CDR1 is SGHDN and CDR2 FVKESK. J lost 4 bases, V lost 4 bases, and 7 bases had no gene match. The CDR3 loop spans 16 amino acids. The CDR3 DNA reads TGTGCCAGCAGCCCTCTGGGGGACAGGGTCACCGGGGAGCTGTTTTTT. It yields the protein CASSPLGDRVTGELFF.

The J gene is TRBJ2-7, the V gene TRBV3-1, with 10 bases lining up with TRBD2. Germline CDR1 LGHDT, CDR2 YNNKEL (reference sequence). There are 13 residues in the CDR3. V gave up 8 bases and J gave up 4 bases; unmatched junction bases: 5. The CDR3 DNA is TGTGCCAGCGGAGGACTAGCGGTTTACGAGCAGTACTTC. Its protein is CASGGLAVYEQYF.

By share, this clone counts as medium-sized. V is TRBV28 and J is TRBJ2-7; D is perhaps TRBD1 (6 bases). The V gene's germline CDR1 is MDHEN and CDR2 SYDVKM. This CDR3 is 15 amino acids long. The V gene lost 3 bases and the J gene lost 5 bases, with 17 bases spanning the gap. In nucleotides, the CDR3 is TGTGCCAGCAGTTTCCTAAACAGGGATAAGGACGAGCAGTACTTC. Its protein is CASSFLNRDKDEQYF.